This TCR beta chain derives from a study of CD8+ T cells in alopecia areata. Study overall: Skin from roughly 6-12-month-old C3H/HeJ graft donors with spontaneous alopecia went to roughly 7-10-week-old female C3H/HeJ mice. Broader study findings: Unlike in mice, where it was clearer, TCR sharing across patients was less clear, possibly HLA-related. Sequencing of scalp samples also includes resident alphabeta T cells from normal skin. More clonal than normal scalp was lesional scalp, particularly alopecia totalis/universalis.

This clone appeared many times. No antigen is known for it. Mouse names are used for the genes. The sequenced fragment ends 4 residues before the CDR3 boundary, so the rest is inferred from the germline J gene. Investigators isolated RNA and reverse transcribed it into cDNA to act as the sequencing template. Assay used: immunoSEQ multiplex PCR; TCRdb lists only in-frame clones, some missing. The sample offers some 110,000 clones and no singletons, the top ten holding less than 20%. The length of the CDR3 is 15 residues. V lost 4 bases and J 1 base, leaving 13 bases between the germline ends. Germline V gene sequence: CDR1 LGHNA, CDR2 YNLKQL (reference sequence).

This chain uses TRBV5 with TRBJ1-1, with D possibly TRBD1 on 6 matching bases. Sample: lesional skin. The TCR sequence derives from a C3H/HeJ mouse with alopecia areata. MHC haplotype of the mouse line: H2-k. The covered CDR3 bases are TGTGCCAGCAGCCCCCACCCGGGACAAAACACA. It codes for CASSPHPGQNT. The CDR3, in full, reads CASSPHPGQNTEVFF.